Listed here are 16 T cell receptor beta chains from one sample, sequenced in a study of brain T cells in children with intractable seizures. Produced via immunoSEQ multiplex PCR; TCRdb's table is partial and in-frame only. Of tens of thousands of clones in the sample, around 94% are singletons; the top ten hold about 6%. Sequenced here: peripheral blood, sampled at surgery. All receptors derive from a boy between 5 and 17 years old with focal cortical dysplasia and intractable seizures.

CDR3 region: CASSVALTASGNTEAFF. The CDR3 DNA reads as TGTGCCAGCAGCGTAGCTCTCACGGCGTCGGGAAATACTGAAGCTTTCTTT. This sequence joins TRBV9 and TRBJ1-1, with D unresolved. Trimming removed 0 bases from V and 5 bases from J, with 20 bases in between. CDR3 length: 17 amino acids. CDR1 and CDR2 (germline): SGDLS, YYNGEE.

The chain employs TRBV19 and TRBJ2-6; D unclear. Trimming left V 6 bases short and J 0 bases short, with 6 bases between. Germline CDR1 reads LNHDA; CDR2 reads SQIVND (reference sequence). The CDR3 loop spans 14 amino acids. The CDR3 reads CASSTHSGANVLTF. CDR3 nucleotide sequence: TGTGCCAGTAGCACCCACTCTGGGGCCAACGTCCTGACTTTC.

The gene calls are TRBV5-5 and TRBJ1-2, with TRBD1 as a possible D gene (6 bases). The CDR3 covers 15 residues. Germline V gives CDR1 SGHKS, CDR2 YYEKEE (reference sequence). Trimming removed 0 bases from V and 3 bases from J, with 12 bases in between. The CDR3 spells CASSLAIGQYYGYTF. CDR3 coding DNA: TGTGCCAGCAGCTTGGCCATCGGACAGTACTATGGCTACACCTTC.

A few counts support this clone. J is TRBJ1-3 and V is TRBV3-1 (or the pseudogene TRBV3-2); D gene uncertain. CDR1 and CDR2 (germline): LGHDT, YNNKEL (reference sequence). The V end was cut by 0 bases, the J end by 4 bases, with 7 bases between. The CDR3 is 14 residues long. The DNA for the CDR3 is TGTGCCAGCAGCCAAGATAGCAGGGGAAACACCATATATTTT. Amino acids: CASSQDSRGNTIYF.

This chain joins TRBV27 and TRBJ2-5; D might be TRBD1 (6 bases). V was cut by 4 bases and J by 4 bases, with 13 bases left in between. Per the germline V gene, CDR1 is MNHEY and CDR2 is SMNVEV (reference sequence). The CDR3 is 14 amino acids. This CDR3 reads CASSYRERAETQYF. The CDR3 bases are TGTGCCAGCAGTTACAGGGAACGGGCAGAGACCCAGTACTTC.

This chain connects TRBV12-5 to TRBJ1-5; D gene unclear. Germline loops: CDR1 LGHNT, CDR2 FRNRAP. This CDR3 region has 14 residues. V lost 3 bases to trimming and J lost 0 bases, with 6 bases between them. The CDR3 loop reads CASGFRNSNQPQHF. CDR3 DNA sequence: TGTGCTAGTGGTTTTCGGAATAGCAATCAGCCCCAGCATTTT.

In DNA form, the CDR3 reads TGTGCCAGCAGTTACACAGGACCGGATGGCTACACCTTC. As protein: CASSYTGPDGYTF. The chain employs TRBV6-5 and TRBJ1-2; D perhaps matches TRBD1 (5 bases). Germline loops: CDR1 MNHEY, CDR2 SVGAGI. The CDR3 is made up of 13 amino acids. V was cut by 2 bases and J by 6 bases, with 10 bases left in between.

This chain links TRBV3-1 (or the pseudogene TRBV3-2) with TRBJ1-2; D not certain. Germline CDR1 is LGHDT and CDR2 is YNNKEL (reference sequence). The CDR3 is 16 residues long. With 5 bases removed from V and 3 bases from J, the gap between germline ends came to 19 bases. This chain's CDR3 is CASSSGPILFDYGYTF. The CDR3 DNA is TGTGCCAGCAGCTCCGGCCCCATCCTTTTTGACTATGGCTACACCTTC.

This clone was seen only once. The J gene is TRBJ1-3, the V gene TRBV12-5; TRBD1 agrees at 8 bases. CDR1 is LGHNT and CDR2 is FRNRAP in the germline V gene. The CDR3 contains 13 residues. CDR3 sequence reads: CPTQGAPGNTIYF. The CDR3 DNA follows: TGTCCCACCCAGGGGGCACCTGGAAACACCATATATTTT.

This chain links TRBV9 with TRBJ2-1; 7 bases map to TRBD2. This CDR3 is built from 17 residues. V was clipped by 4 bases and J by 4 bases; unmatched bases: 14. Germline values: CDR1 SGDLS, CDR2 YYNGEE. CDR3 amino acids: CASSPGGMAGIYNEQFF. CDR3 DNA: TGTGCCAGCAGCCCCGGGGGGATGGCTGGGATTTACAATGAGCAGTTCTTC.

This sequence joins TRBV19 and TRBJ1-2; 7 bases fit TRBD1. Germline values: CDR1 LNHDA, CDR2 SQIVND (reference sequence). J lost 8 bases, V lost 8 bases, and 8 bases had no gene match. This CDR3 has 12 amino acids. The CDR3 DNA reads TGTGCCAGTCACAGGGGTGCTGAGGGCTACACCTTC. It translates to CASHRGAEGYTF.

This chain joins TRBV7-2 and TRBJ1-5, with 11 bases identical to TRBD1. The CDR3 contains 16 residues. Germline V lookup: CDR1 SGHTA, CDR2 FQGNSA. V lost 4 bases, J lost 6 bases, and 8 bases stayed unmatched. The CDR3 region is CASSSGQGAVGQPQHF. The CDR3, as DNA: TGTGCCAGCAGCTCCGGACAGGGGGCGGTCGGTCAGCCCCAGCATTTT.

The chain is built from TRBV28 and TRBJ2-3; 11 positions agree with TRBD1. The CDR3 loop spans 14 amino acids. Germline loops: CDR1 MDHEN, CDR2 SYDVKM. The V segment lost 5 bases and the J segment 5 bases; nucleotides outside the gene matches: 3. CDR3 sequence (DNA): TGTGCCAGCAGTAGGGACAGGGGGTTAGATACGCAGTATTTT. The encoded protein is CASSRDRGLDTQYF. Variable domain in full (rest from reference TRBV28 and TRBJ2-3): DVKVTQSSRYLVKRTGEKVFLECVQDMDHENMFWYRQDPGLGLRLIYFSYDVKMKEKGDIPEGYSVSREKKERFSLILESASTNQTSMYLCASSRDRGLDTQYFGPGTRLTVL.

The genes are TRBV19 and TRBJ1-2; D is unresolved. Looked up from germline, CDR1 is LNHDA and CDR2 is SQIVND (reference sequence). Trimming stripped 5 bases from V and 0 bases from J, with 10 bases between. The CDR3 runs 14 residues. The CDR3 spells CASSLSGTNYGYTF. CDR3 sequence (DNA): TGTGCCAGTAGTCTCAGCGGTACTAACTATGGCTACACCTTC.

The chain has TRBV10-3 and TRBJ1-2, with a weak D call TRBD1 (5 bases). The CDR3 consists of 16 residues. V gave up 2 bases and J gave up 4 bases, with 17 bases separating them. Germline V CDR1 and CDR2: ENHRY, SYGVKD. The DNA for the CDR3 is TGTGCCATCAGTGAGGGGGTGCCAGGGAGGGGCTATGGCTACACCTTC. Amino acid sequence: CAISEGVPGRGYGYTF.

V gene TRBV28 combines with J gene TRBJ2-7; TRBD2 aligns across 11 bases. The CDR3 consists of 17 residues. After removal of 2 bases from V and 3 bases from J, the junction contained 9 bases not matched to a gene. The germline V gene has CDR1 MDHEN and CDR2 SYDVKM. CDR3 bases: TGTGCCAGCAGTTTAGCGCTAGCGGGGGGATTAAACTACGAGCAGTACTTC. It codes for CASSLALAGGLNYEQYF.